These 7 T cell receptor beta chains share one sample of origin, sequenced in a study of human T cells and chemical hapten exposure. Via MiXCR, TCRdb re-called the RACE reads, giving one row per CDR3 protein. The table shows about 340,000 distinct CDR3 sequences, with roughly 6.9% occurring only once. Time point meaning: patch test 1, 2 weeks after DPC sensitization. Regarding treatment: therapeutic diphenylcyclopropenone sensitization with weekly scalp DPC. This specimen consisted of whole blood, obtained in connection with sensitization to the hapten diphenylcyclopropenone (DPC). These receptors were obtained from a woman under 30 with alopecia areata. Some clones in this sample may be carry-over from other donors' samples.

This rearrangement joins TRBV5-6 to TRBJ1-2; no clear D. CDR3 length equals 15 residues. V lost 2 bases, J lost 1 base, and 12 bases lay in between. Germline V CDR1 and CDR2: SGHDT, YYEEEE. The CDR3 spells CASSLDTVINYGYTF. CDR3 nucleotides: TGTGCCAGCAGCTTAGACACCGTAATTAACTATGGCTACACCTTC.

This clonotype was counted many times. The chain carries TRBV6-2 or TRBV6-3 and TRBJ2-4; maybe TRBD1 (7 bases). V lost 5 bases and J lost 5, with 16 bases in between. Germline V gives CDR1 MNHEY, CDR2 SVGEGT. This CDR3 has 15 residues. CDR3 residues: CASSGEGGGENIQYF. CDR3 bases: TGTGCCAGCAGTGGAGAAGGAGGGGGCGAAAACATTCAGTACTTC.

This clonotype was observed a few times. The chain employs TRBV5-4 and TRBJ1-2; D perhaps matches TRBD1 (5 bases). The germline V gene has CDR1 SGHNT and CDR2 YYREEE (reference sequence). The V end was cut by 0 bases, the J end by 2 bases, with 11 bases between. The CDR3 loop spans 15 amino acids. CDR3 sequence reads: CASSLGDFLNYGYTF. DNA of the CDR3: TGTGCCAGCAGCTTGGGGGACTTCCTGAACTATGGCTACACCTTC.

Many counts were recorded for this clonotype. V and J are TRBV28 and TRBJ2-4; D possibly corresponds to TRBD2 (5 bases). V gave up 2 bases and J gave up 9 bases, with 11 bases separating them. Germline values: CDR1 MDHEN, CDR2 SYDVKM. The length of the CDR3 is 13 residues. The CDR3 region has the DNA TGTGCCAGCAGTTTAGCCGGGGAAGGCATTCAGTACTTC. Translating gives CASSLAGEGIQYF.

This clonotype came up many times. The V and J genes are TRBV29-1 and TRBJ2-3; D possibly corresponds to TRBD1 (6 bases). Trimming cost V 6 bases and J 12 bases, with 22 bases left between them. This CDR3 region has 13 residues. Per germline, CDR1 SQVTM and CDR2 ANQGSEA. The CDR3 sequence is CSVDSSANKRQYF. Here the CDR3 DNA reads TGCAGCGTGGACAGCTCGGCTAATAAGCGTCAGTATTTT.

This clonotype has ten or more counts. The CDR3 DNA sequence: TGCGCCAGCAGCCAAGAGTCAGGGGCTGGGGCCAACGTCCTGACTTTC. The encoded protein is CASSQESGAGANVLTF. This chain connects TRBV4-1 to TRBJ2-6; weak D call: TRBD1 (6 bases). CDR3 size: 16 residues. Per the germline V gene, CDR1 is MGHRA and CDR2 is YSYEKL. Between the trimmed V and J ends, which lost 0 bases and 2 bases, there was a span of 8 bases.

The gene calls are TRBV20-1 and TRBJ2-3; 9 bases line up with TRBD1. The germline V gene has CDR1 DFQATT and CDR2 SNEGSKA (reference sequence). Losses at the gene ends were 6 bases for V and 2 bases for J; bases not matched to a gene: 9. The CDR3 has 15 amino acids. CDR3 DNA: TGCAGTGCCCATTCGGGACAGGGCCTCACAGATACGCAGTATTTT. Protein: CSAHSGQGLTDTQYF.